This T cell receptor (beta chain) is drawn from a study of CD8 T cells in Susac syndrome. V was shortened by 6 bases and J by 2 bases, with 14 bases between the two germline ends. This CDR3 spans 13 amino acids. Germline V gene sequence: CDR1 DFQATT, CDR2 SNEGSKA (reference sequence). An amount of RNA that ranged from 0.5 to 1 ug was reverse transcribed with random hexamers. Amplification of TCR beta CDR3 spanned 54 Vbeta and 13 Jbeta via immunoSEQ multiplex PCR. TCRdb reprocessed the immunoSEQ multiplex PCR reads with MiXCR, giving one entry per CDR3 protein. Of nearly 110,000 distinct CDR3 sequences listed, 94% are singletons.

The specimen sequenced was CD8+ T cells from PBMCs. The sequence derives from a human donor with Susac syndrome. The chain joins TRBV20-1 to TRBJ2-7, with D tentatively TRBD1 (7 bases). The CDR3 DNA is TGCAGTGCCGGCGGGACAGACCCCTACGAGCAGTACTTC. It codes for CSAGGTDPYEQYF.